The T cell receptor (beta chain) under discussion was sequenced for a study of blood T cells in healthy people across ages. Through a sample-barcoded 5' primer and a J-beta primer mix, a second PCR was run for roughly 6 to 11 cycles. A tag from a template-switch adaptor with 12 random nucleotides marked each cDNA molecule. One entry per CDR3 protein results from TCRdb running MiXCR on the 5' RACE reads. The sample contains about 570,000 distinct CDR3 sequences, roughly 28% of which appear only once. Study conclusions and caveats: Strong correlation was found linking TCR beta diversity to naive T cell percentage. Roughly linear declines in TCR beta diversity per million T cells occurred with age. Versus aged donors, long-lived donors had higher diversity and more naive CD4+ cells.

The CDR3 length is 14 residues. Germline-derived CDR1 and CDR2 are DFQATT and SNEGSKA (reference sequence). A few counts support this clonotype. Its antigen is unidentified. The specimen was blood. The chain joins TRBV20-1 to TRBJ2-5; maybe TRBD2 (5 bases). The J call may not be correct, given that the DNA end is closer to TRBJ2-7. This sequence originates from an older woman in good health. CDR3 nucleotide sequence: TGCAGTGCTAGAGACCGGGGTGGAACCTACGAGCAGTACTTC. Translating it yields CSARDRGGTYEQYF.